This T cell receptor (beta chain) was found in a study of CD8 T cells in ankylosing spondylitis. Findings and caveats of the study: Earlier authors reported some of these motif variants in reactive arthritis synovial fluid and blood. A motif in TCR beta, a set of roughly 8 highly homologous variants, appeared characteristic of ankylosing spondylitis blood. Significant enrichment of disease-linked clones was reported in matched ankylosing spondylitis synovial fluid.

In germline, CDR1 is DFQATT, CDR2 SNEGSKA (reference sequence). The CDR3 is made up of 14 amino acids. The germline V and J ends were trimmed by 2 bases and 0 bases, with 10 bases remaining between them. About this clonotype: Its antigen is unknown.

Quantitative 5'-RACE was performed with molecular barcodes, and it yielded the TCR beta libraries. TCRdb reprocessed the 5' RACE reads with MiXCR, giving one entry per CDR3 protein. The repertoire holds about 840,000 distinct CDR3 sequences, with about 11% as singletons. The clonotype originates from a male donor with ankylosing spondylitis. The chain links TRBV20-1 to TRBJ1-2; a weak D match, TRBD1 (5 bases). The specimen was blood, either unsorted or a sorted T cell fraction (not recorded which). The CDR3 spells CSARFTTANYGYTF. The CDR3 DNA follows: TGCAGTGCTAGATTCACGACAGCTAACTATGGCTACACCTTC.